A single sample gave rise to the 18 T cell receptor beta chains below, sequenced in a study of T cells in Graves' hyperthyroidism and ophthalmopathy. The source material, RNA transcripts, was used to amplify TCR beta CDR3 regions. TCR CDR3 regions were first amplified by RT-PCR with HTBI primers. TCRdb used MiXCR to reprocess the multiplex PCR reads, holding one entry per CDR3 protein. Altogether around 690,000 distinct CDR3 sequences are present, 15% to 20% being singletons, with the ten largest covering roughly 15%. The sequencing input was blood. These receptors came from a man in his forties or fifties with Graves' hyperthyroidism.

Ten or more counts support this clonotype. The V and J genes are TRBV20-1 and TRBJ1-1, with D possibly TRBD1 on 6 matching bases. V lost 1 base, J lost 2 bases, and 11 bases lay in between. The CDR3 consists of 14 residues. The germline V gene encodes CDR1 DFQATT and CDR2 SNEGSKA (reference sequence). In DNA form, the CDR3 reads TGCAGTGCTAGAGGACGACAGGAAAACACTGAAGCTTTCTTT. This encodes CSARGRQENTEAFF.

Details on this clonotype: It may be a read error: a sequence one base away is much more abundant. J is TRBJ2-1 and V is TRBV27; D possibly corresponds to TRBD2 (6 bases). With 2 bases removed from V and 8 bases from J, the gap between germline ends came to 19 bases. The CDR3 is made up of 16 amino acids. CDR1 and CDR2 (germline): MNHEY, SMNVEV (reference sequence). CDR3 sequence: CASSLTDYLTVHEQFF. For the CDR3, the DNA is TGTGCCAGCAGTTTAACGGACTACCTTACAGTACATGAGCAGTTCTTC.

This clonotype was counted ten times or more. The chain links TRBV28 to TRBJ2-7; D is undetermined. V was trimmed by 8 bases and J by 3 bases, leaving 14 bases between them. Germline V gene data show CDR1 as MDHEN and CDR2 as SYDVKM. The CDR3 has 13 residues. CDR3 region: CASPKWQDYEQYF. The CDR3 bases are TGTGCCAGCCCCAAATGGCAGGACTACGAGCAGTACTTC.

This clonotype has only a few counts. This chain connects TRBV4-1 to TRBJ1-2, with D unresolved. The CDR3 has 15 amino acids. From germline, CDR1 is MGHRA and CDR2 YSYEKL. V was clipped by 0 bases and J by 0 bases, with 8 bases between them. CDR3 nucleotides: TGCGCCAGCAGCCAAGAGCCAAGAACTAACTATGGCTACACCTTC. Protein product: CASSQEPRTNYGYTF.

The rearrangement links TRBV29-1 to TRBJ2-5; 8 bases map to TRBD2. The germline V gene has CDR1 SQVTM and CDR2 ANQGSEA. The V and J ends lost 6 bases and 4 bases, in that order; junction bases with no gene match: 16. The CDR3 is 16 amino acids. The CDR3 DNA reads as TGCAGCGTCTCGGCTGGCAGCGGGAGAGGAGCAGAGACCCAGTACTTC. Translating it yields CSVSAGSGRGAETQYF.

This clonotype was counted a few times. This may arise from a read error, as a much more abundant clone is one base away. V usage is TRBV28 and J usage is TRBJ2-7; TRBD2 might be the D (6 bases). V was pared by 4 bases and J by 3 bases, with 16 bases between. There are 15 residues in the CDR3. Per the germline V gene, CDR1 is MDHEN and CDR2 is SYDVKM. The CDR3 region has the DNA TGTGCCAGCAGTTCAGGGCTAGCGCGGTACTACGAGCAGTACTTC. This sequence encodes CASSSGLARYYEQYF. Full variable domain (remainder filled in from reference TRBV28 and TRBJ2-7): DVKVTQSSRYLVKRTGEKVFLECVQDMDHENMFWYRQDPGLGLRLIYFSYDVKMKEKGDIPEGYSVSREKKERFSLILESASTNQTSMYLCASSSGLARYYEQYFGPGTRLTVT.

There are many counts of this clonotype. The chain employs TRBV10-1 and TRBJ2-3, with D perhaps TRBD1 (5 bases). In germline, CDR1 is WNHNN, CDR2 SYGVQD (reference sequence). V lost 3 bases, J lost 3 bases, and 10 bases lay in between. The CDR3 consists of 14 residues. In DNA form, the CDR3 reads TGCGCCAGCAGTGACGGGCAGGGTACAGATACGCAGTATTTT. Amino acids: CASSDGQGTDTQYF.

V is TRBV15 and J is TRBJ2-3, with D perhaps assigned TRBD1 or TRBD2 (5 bases each). The V and J ends lost 8 bases and 1 base respectively, with 16 bases between them. Per germline, CDR1 LNHNV and CDR2 YYDKDF (reference sequence). There are 15 residues in the CDR3. The CDR3 sequence: CATGGLRAGTDTQYF. For the CDR3, the DNA is TGTGCCACCGGGGGTCTGAGGGCGGGCACAGATACGCAGTATTTT.

The chain uses TRBV20-1 and TRBJ1-2; D is ambiguous. The germline V gene has CDR1 DFQATT and CDR2 SNEGSKA (reference sequence). This CDR3 contains 13 residues. Trimming removed 5 bases at V and 1 base at J, with 11 bases between. CDR3: CSAPIPLNYGYTF. The CDR3 DNA follows: TGCAGTGCTCCGATTCCCCTTAACTATGGCTACACCTTC.

In its sample, this clonotype was seen many times. This chain joins TRBV5-6 and TRBJ1-2; D might be TRBD1 (6 bases). Germline CDR1 SGHDT, CDR2 YYEEEE. V dropped 4 bases and J dropped 8 bases, with 12 bases sitting between them. CDR3 length equals 12 residues. For the CDR3, the DNA is TGTGCCAGCAGCGGGGGGGCTGACGGCTACACCTTC. It yields the protein CASSGGADGYTF.

The chain uses TRBV15 and TRBJ2-1, with 13 bases lining up with TRBD2. V gave up 6 bases and J gave up 8 bases; unmatched junction bases: 4. This CDR3 spans 14 amino acids. CDR1 is LNHNV, CDR2 YYDKDF, per germline (reference sequence). This CDR3 reads CATRTSGRFDEQFF. CDR3 DNA sequence: TGTGCCACCAGGACTAGCGGGAGGTTCGATGAGCAGTTCTTC. Filled out from reference TRBV15 and TRBJ2-1, the complete variable domain reads DAMVIQNPRYQVTQFGKPVTLSCSQTLNHNVMYWYQQKSSQAPKLLFHYYDKDFNNEADTPDNFQSRRPNTSFCFLDIRSPGLGDTAMYLCATRTSGRFDEQFFGPGTRLTVL.

Ten or more counts support this clonotype. The genes are TRBV5-1 and TRBJ1-1; D gene unclear. The CDR3 length is 13 residues. Per the germline V gene, CDR1 is SGHRS and CDR2 is YFSETQ. Trimming pared 1 base from V and 3 bases from J, leaving 7 bases between. CDR3 sequence reads: CASSLYQYTEAFF. Here the CDR3 DNA reads TGCGCCAGCAGCTTGTATCAGTACACTGAAGCTTTCTTT.

This clonotype was counted many times. CDR3 coding DNA: TGTGCCAGCAGCGTCACGAACGCCTATGGCTACACCTTC. It is translated as CASSVTNAYGYTF. V usage is TRBV9 and J usage is TRBJ1-2; D not resolved. The V end lost 2 bases, the J end lost 4 bases, and 9 bases lay between the germline ends. CDR3 length: 13 residues. The V gene's germline CDR1 is SGDLS and CDR2 YYNGEE.

This clonotype has just a few counts. The rearrangement joins TRBV27 to TRBJ2-4; 10 bases line up with TRBD1. Per germline, CDR1 MNHEY and CDR2 SMNVEV (reference sequence). The CDR3 has 14 amino acids. V lost 2 bases and J lost 8; bases outside the gene matches: 3. The CDR3 region has the DNA TGTGCCAGCAGTTTAGACAGGGGGCAGGACATTCAGTACTTC. Translated: CASSLDRGQDIQYF.

This clonotype was seen a few times. The rearrangement joins TRBV27 to TRBJ2-1, with 10 positions matching TRBD2. After removal of 1 base from V and 7 bases from J, the junction contained 7 bases not matched to a gene. The CDR3 runs 16 residues. Germline assignment: CDR1 MNHEY and CDR2 SMNVEV (reference sequence). The CDR3 spells CASSLWGAGGRNEQFF. The CDR3 coding sequence is TGTGCCAGCAGTTTATGGGGAGCGGGAGGGAGGAATGAGCAGTTCTTC.

This clonotype was seen more than once but under ten times. The chain employs TRBV28 and TRBJ1-5, with 9 bases aligning to TRBD1. Germline CDR1 reads MDHEN; CDR2 reads SYDVKM. CDR3 length: 13 residues. The V gene end was trimmed by 6 bases and the J gene end by 6 bases; junction bases not matched to a gene: 3. DNA for the CDR3: TGTGCCAGCAGGTTGACAGGGGGTCAGCCCCAGCATTTT. It codes for CASRLTGGQPQHF.

This clonotype has a count of ten or more. The chain recombines TRBV2 with TRBJ2-4, with TRBD1 as a possible D gene (5 bases). Germline lookup yields CDR1 SNHLY and CDR2 FYNNEI. There are 16 residues in the CDR3. V lost 5 bases to trimming and J lost 1 base, with 15 bases between them. The CDR3 loop is CASSQQVVWAKNIQYF. The CDR3 nucleotides read TGTGCCAGCAGTCAACAGGTGGTCTGGGCCAAAAACATTCAGTACTTC.

In this sample, this clonotype turned up many times. V usage is TRBV7-8 and J usage is TRBJ1-6; 7 bases line up with TRBD1. Germline V lookup: CDR1 SGHVS, CDR2 FQNEAQ. With V trimmed by 5 bases and J by 4 bases, 5 bases remained unmatched. The CDR3 is 15 amino acids. This chain's CDR3 is CASSPRDSYNSPLHF. The CDR3 coding sequence is TGTGCCAGCAGCCCACGGGACAGTTATAATTCACCCCTCCACTTT.